What follows are 14 T cell receptor beta chains derived from one specimen sequenced in a study of T cells in Graves' hyperthyroidism and ophthalmopathy. RNA transcripts were the template for amplifying TCR beta CDR3 regions. The TCR CDR3 was amplified in a first-round RT-PCR using the HTBI primer set. TCRdb re-called the multiplex PCR reads through MiXCR, storing one row per CDR3 protein. The profile shows roughly 380,000 distinct CDR3 sequences, 13% of them singletons. The sequencing sample was made of blood. The receptors were gathered from a man aged 30 to 39 with Graves' hyperthyroidism that later progressed to Graves' ophthalmopathy.

This clonotype was picked up many times. The rearrangement uses TRBV20-1 and TRBJ2-5, with TRBD2 matching 14 bases. CDR1 is DFQATT and CDR2 is SNEGSKA in the germline V gene (reference sequence). The CDR3 sequence is 14 residues long. Germline trimming cut 5 bases from V and 5 bases from J; bases unmatched to any gene: 4. CDR3 nucleotides: TGCAGTGCTGACCGGACTAGCGGGGGGGAGACCCAGTACTTC. Its protein is CSADRTSGGETQYF.

This clonotype was observed a few times. The chain has TRBV9 and TRBJ1-3; TRBD1 is a possible D gene (5 bases). The CDR3 extends over 15 amino acids. V was pared by 0 bases and J by 3 bases, with 10 bases between. The germline CDR1 and CDR2 sequences are SGDLS and YYNGEE. This chain's CDR3 is CASSVGGQGGNTIYF. For the CDR3, the DNA is TGTGCCAGCAGCGTAGGCGGCCAGGGTGGAAACACCATATATTTT.

The chain uses TRBV20-1 and TRBJ2-3; D unclear. CDR1 DFQATT and CDR2 SNEGSKA come from the germline V gene (reference sequence). The CDR3 is 12 residues long. V lost 3 bases, J lost 2 bases, and 6 bases lay in between. The chain's CDR3 is CSASFLTDTQYF. CDR3 nucleotides: TGCAGTGCTAGCTTCCTCACAGATACGCAGTATTTT.

Many counts were recorded for this clonotype. The chain links TRBV7-9 to TRBJ2-1; D is uncertain. CDR1 and CDR2 (germline): SEHNR, FQNEAQ (reference sequence). Trimming pared 2 bases from V and 7 bases from J, leaving 6 bases between. The CDR3 is 12 amino acids. The CDR3 sequence: CASSLTLNEQFF. The CDR3 DNA follows: TGTGCCAGCAGCTTAACACTGAATGAGCAGTTCTTC. Drawing the rest from reference TRBV7-9 and TRBJ2-1, the complete variable domain is DTGVSQNPRHKITKRGQNVTFRCDPISEHNRLYWYRQTLGQGPEFLTYFQNEAQLEKSRLLSDRFSAERPKGSFSTLEIQRTEQGDSAMYLCASSLTLNEQFFGPGTRLTVL.

For this clonotype: The junction departs from germline at one end; a sequencing error may be responsible. The chain has TRBV5-1 and TRBJ2-1; maybe TRBD2 (6 bases). The CDR3 consists of 15 residues. Germline assignment: CDR1 SGHRS and CDR2 YFSETQ. This CDR3 is CASSRPSALGDEQSF. The CDR3 nucleotides read TGCGCCAGCAGCCGGCCTAGCGCTCTCGGGGATGAGCAGTCCTTC.

CDR3 sequence: CASSLDRDRRYF. Here the CDR3 DNA reads TGCGCCAGCAGCTTGGACCGGGACAGGAGATACTTC. The rearrangement uses TRBV5-1 and TRBJ2-5; 8 bases fit TRBD1. Germline CDR1 reads SGHRS; CDR2 reads YFSETQ. The V and J ends lost 0 bases and 14 bases, in that order; junction bases with no gene match: 6. The CDR3 has 12 amino acids. The full variable domain, completed using reference TRBV5-1 and TRBJ2-5, is KAGVTQTPRYLIKTRGQQVTLSCSPISGHRSVSWYQQTPGQGLQFLFEYFSETQRNKGNFPGRFSGRQFSNSRSEMNVSTLELGDSALYLCASSLDRDRRYFGPGTRLLVL.

The chain uses TRBV5-1 and TRBJ2-1; D ambiguous. V was pared by 1 base and J by 7 bases, with 6 bases between. From germline, CDR1 is SGHRS and CDR2 YFSETQ. The CDR3 runs 12 residues. CDR3 in amino acids: CASSLWENEQFF. The CDR3 coding sequence is TGCGCCAGCAGCTTGTGGGAAAATGAGCAGTTCTTC.

This clonotype has ten or more counts. V gene TRBV6-1 combines with J gene TRBJ1-2; the D gene is possibly TRBD1 (5 bases). The CDR3 covers 16 residues. Trimming removed 6 bases from V and 4 bases from J, with 21 bases in between. The V gene's germline CDR1 is MNHNS and CDR2 SASEGT. DNA of the CDR3: TGTGCCAGCAGCTCGCTCGCGGCGGGACTTTTCTATGGCTACACCTTC. Its protein is CASSSLAAGLFYGYTF.

This clonotype was seen at least ten times. The rearrangement uses TRBV7-6 and TRBJ2-3; possibly TRBD1 for D (5 bases). This CDR3 has 17 amino acids. Trimming took off 2 bases at V and 3 bases at J, with 18 bases between the two ends. Germline V gene sequence: CDR1 SGHVS, CDR2 FNYEAQ. CDR3 DNA sequence: TGTGCCAGCAGCTTACTCCAGCAGGACATAGTTACAGATACGCAGTATTTT. The encoded protein is CASSLLQQDIVTDTQYF. Variable domain in full (rest from reference TRBV7-6 and TRBJ2-3): GAGVSQSPRYKVTKRGQDVALRCDPISGHVSLYWYRQALGQGPEFLTYFNYEAQQDKSGLPNDRFSAERPEGSISTLTIQRTEQRDSAMYRCASSLLQQDIVTDTQYFGPGTRLTVL.

This clonotype was recorded many times. The chain joins TRBV6-2 or TRBV6-3 to TRBJ2-7, with D maybe TRBD1 (5 bases). Germline V CDR1 and CDR2: MNHEY, SVGEGT. The CDR3 runs to 13 residues. V was pared by 8 bases and J by 0 bases, with 11 bases between. The CDR3 here is CASGQTVSYEQYF. The CDR3 DNA reads as TGTGCCAGCGGCCAGACAGTCTCCTACGAGCAGTACTTC.

In its sample, this clonotype was seen a few times. The rearrangement links TRBV5-1 to TRBJ2-5; 10 positions match TRBD1. CDR1 is SGHRS and CDR2 is YFSETQ in the germline V gene. Losses at the gene ends were 4 bases for V and 2 bases for J; bases not matched to a gene: 8. The CDR3 length is 16 residues. This CDR3 reads CASSRKTGGRQETQYF. CDR3 coding DNA: TGCGCCAGCAGCCGGAAGACAGGGGGCCGTCAAGAGACCCAGTACTTC. Drawing the rest from reference TRBV5-1 and TRBJ2-5, the complete variable domain is KAGVTQTPRYLIKTRGQQVTLSCSPISGHRSVSWYQQTPGQGLQFLFEYFSETQRNKGNFPGRFSGRQFSNSRSEMNVSTLELGDSALYLCASSRKTGGRQETQYFGPGTRLLVL.

There are many counts of this clonotype. This chain joins TRBV20-1 and TRBJ2-3, with D possibly TRBD1 on 5 matching bases. Germline loops: CDR1 DFQATT, CDR2 SNEGSKA (reference sequence). Trimming pared 6 bases from V and 6 bases from J, leaving 13 bases between. The CDR3 length is 12 residues. CDR3 DNA sequence: TGCAGTGCCCCGAGCAGGGTTGATACGCAGTATTTT. This sequence encodes CSAPSRVDTQYF.

This clonotype was detected many times. V usage is TRBV6-1 and J usage is TRBJ1-5; no clear D. With 6 bases removed from V and 7 bases from J, the gap between germline ends came to 13 bases. This CDR3 region has 13 residues. Germline lookup yields CDR1 MNHNS and CDR2 SASEGT. CDR3: CASSLGVDQPQHF. CDR3 DNA sequence: TGTGCCAGCAGCCTCGGTGTAGACCAGCCCCAGCATTTT.

The CDR3 coding sequence is TGTGCCAGCAGCGTAACTCAGGGGAATACCTATGGCTACACCTTC. Translating it yields CASSVTQGNTYGYTF. The V call is TRBV9, the J call TRBJ1-2, with D maybe TRBD1 (6 bases). In germline, CDR1 is SGDLS, CDR2 YYNGEE. Trimming removed 1 base from V and 4 bases from J, with 14 bases in between. The CDR3 loop spans 15 amino acids.